The clone carrying this TCR beta chain was detected once. Its antigen is not known. The data originate from a study of CD8+ T cells in alopecia areata. Study-level results: Any link of baseline CD8+ expansion to response, resting on one nonresponder, remains uncertain. An increase in clonality over normal scalp was evident in lesional scalp, especially alopecia totalis/universalis.

Described treatment: oral pan-JAK inhibitor, 5-10 mg twice daily. The authors extracted RNA and reverse transcribed it into cDNA as the sequencing template. Profiling relied on immunoSEQ multiplex PCR, and the TCRdb table lists in-frame clones only, not all of them. The repertoire holds approximately 170,000 clones, 45% to 65% seen once, with approximately 0.7% in the top ten. CDR3 length: 14 amino acids. The germline V and J ends were trimmed by 1 base and 8 bases, with 14 bases remaining between them. Germline V gene data show CDR1 as SGHRS and CDR2 as YFSETQ. The rearrangement links TRBV5-1 to TRBJ2-3, with D possibly being TRBD1 (6 bases). This clonotype was obtained from a human donor with alopecia areata. The specimen comprised CD4+ T cells sorted from blood, sampled at week 4, from a patient treated with tofacitinib. The CDR3 nucleotides read TGCGCCAGCAGCTTGACCATGCAAGGGGGTACGCAGTATTTT. This sequence encodes CASSLTMQGGTQYF.